One and the same sample provided the 26 T cell receptor beta chains below, sequenced in a study of T cells in Graves' hyperthyroidism and ophthalmopathy. Amplification of TCR beta CDR3 regions was performed using RNA transcripts as template. The HTBI primer set was used in a first-round RT-PCR of the TCR CDR3. A single record per CDR3 protein comes from TCRdb applying MiXCR to the multiplex PCR reads. The sample lists some 490,000 distinct CDR3 sequences, approximately 22% seen once, with about 49% in the top ten. The sequencing sample was made of blood. The receptors were gathered from a woman aged 70-85 years with Graves' ophthalmopathy.

The gene calls are TRBV27 and TRBJ2-3; D is undetermined. V was cut by 3 bases and J by 1 base, with 8 bases left in between. The CDR3 is 14 residues long. CDR1 is MNHEY, CDR2 SMNVEV, per germline (reference sequence). In DNA, the CDR3 is TGTGCCAGCAGTTTCTACGAAGGCACAGATACGCAGTATTTT. It is translated as CASSFYEGTDTQYF.

There are many counts of this clonotype. This sequence joins TRBV28 and TRBJ2-1; 9 bases fit TRBD2. This CDR3 has 16 amino acids. J was trimmed by 1 base and V by 6 bases; bases with no gene match: 7. The germline V gene encodes CDR1 MDHEN and CDR2 SYDVKM. CDR3 sequence reads: CASSPGLAPSYNEQFF. In DNA, the CDR3 is TGTGCCAGCAGCCCAGGACTAGCGCCATCCTACAATGAGCAGTTCTTC.

This clonotype was observed a few times. A junction end diverges from the germline sequence, so it may reflect a read error. This chain uses TRBV7-9 with TRBJ1-2, with D possibly being TRBD1 (5 bases). Germline V lookup: CDR1 SEHNR, CDR2 FQNEAQ (reference sequence). There are 13 residues in the CDR3. Here the CDR3 reads CASRLGLGTGYTF. In nucleotides, the CDR3 is TGTGCCAGCAGATTAGGGCTTGGGACTGGCTACACCTTC.

The chain has TRBV2 and TRBJ1-1; TRBD1 aligns across 9 bases. The CDR3 extends over 16 amino acids. Trimming removed 3 bases from V and 4 bases from J; junction bases left unmatched: 9. Germline V gives CDR1 SNHLY, CDR2 FYNNEI. For the CDR3, the DNA is TGTGCCAGCAGTGACCAAGAGACAGGGGGGATCACTGAAGCTTTCTTT. Its translation is CASSDQETGGITEAFF.

V gene TRBV19 combines with J gene TRBJ2-1; 7 bases are a match to TRBD1. The CDR3 runs to 18 residues. From germline, CDR1 is LNHDA and CDR2 SQIVND (reference sequence). Losses at the gene ends were 1 base for V and 1 base for J; bases not matched to a gene: 10. The CDR3 spells CASSIASTGKGSYNEQFF. The CDR3 nucleotides are TGTGCCAGTAGTATAGCCTCGACAGGGAAAGGGTCCTACAATGAGCAGTTCTTC.

There are a few counts of this clonotype. The chain recombines TRBV5-1 with TRBJ2-1, with D possibly matching TRBD2 (6 bases). This CDR3 is 14 amino acids long. Trimming removed 0 bases at V and 7 bases at J, with 11 bases between. Germline CDR1 and CDR2: SGHRS and YFSETQ. CDR3 in amino acids: CASSLVAGSNEQFF. The CDR3 DNA is TGCGCCAGCAGCTTGGTGGCGGGATCTAATGAGCAGTTCTTC.

This clonotype turned up a few times. V and J are TRBV12-3 or TRBV12-4 and TRBJ2-7; D not resolved. Trimming removed 6 bases from V and 4 bases from J, with 16 bases in between. The CDR3 is 14 residues long. CDR3 residues: CASRPALPAYEQYF. CDR3 sequence (DNA): TGTGCCAGCAGACCGGCCCTACCCGCATACGAGCAGTACTTC.

The rearrangement links TRBV3-1 to TRBJ2-4; TRBD2 might be the D (5 bases). V was shortened by 1 base and J by 0 bases, with 7 bases between the two germline ends. Germline V gene lookup returns CDR1 LGHDT and CDR2 YNNKEL (reference sequence). The CDR3 has 15 amino acids. The DNA of the CDR3 is TGTGCCAGCAGCCAAGCTAGCCTAGCCAAAAACATTCAGTACTTC. This translates into CASSQASLAKNIQYF.

This clonotype was picked up one time. The genes are TRBV19 and TRBJ2-5; no firm D call. V lost 5 bases and J 5 bases, leaving 12 bases between the germline ends. Germline V gene sequence: CDR1 LNHDA, CDR2 SQIVND (reference sequence). CDR3 length: 13 residues. CDR3 coding DNA: TGTGCCAGTAGTGGCACGGTACGGGAGACCCAGTACTTC. It translates to CASSGTVRETQYF. Full variable domain (missing parts from reference TRBV19 and TRBJ2-5): DGGITQSPKYLFRKEGQNVTLSCEQNLNHDAMYWYRQDPGQGLRLIYYSQIVNDFQKGDIAEGYSVSREKKESFPLTVTSAQKNPTAFYLCASSGTVRETQYFGPGTRLLVL.

This chain joins TRBV6-1 and TRBJ2-3; TRBD2 might be the D (6 bases). Germline V gene sequence: CDR1 MNHNS, CDR2 SASEGT. V dropped 8 bases and J dropped 14 bases, with 20 bases sitting between them. The CDR3 extends over 12 amino acids. The CDR3 bases are TGTGCCAGCGAGGGAACGAGCGGGCGGTGGTATTTT. This sequence encodes CASEGTSGRWYF.

This clonotype was seen a single time. The chain joins TRBV19 to TRBJ2-3, with 14 bases aligning to TRBD2. The CDR3 runs to 15 residues. Germline CDR1 reads LNHDA; CDR2 reads SQIVND (reference sequence). J lost 5 bases, V lost 3 bases, and 1 base had no gene match. Written as DNA, the CDR3 is TGTGCCAGTAGTATGACTAGCGGGAGGGGAGATACGCAGTATTTT. Protein: CASSMTSGRGDTQYF.

The rearrangement joins TRBV18 to TRBJ2-1; D unresolved. The germline V gene encodes CDR1 KGHSH and CDR2 LQKENI. V was trimmed by 5 bases and J by 8 bases, leaving 10 bases between them. This CDR3 has 12 residues. CDR3 sequence reads: CASSYSPHEQFF. The CDR3 region has the DNA TGTGCCAGCTCATACAGTCCCCATGAGCAGTTCTTC.

This clonotype was detected a few times. This chain connects TRBV18 to TRBJ1-5; D not resolved. Per germline, CDR1 KGHSH and CDR2 LQKENI. The CDR3 has 14 amino acids. Trimming left V 3 bases short and J 2 bases short, with 8 bases between. The CDR3 protein is CASSPSGGNQPQHF. In DNA form, the CDR3 reads TGTGCCAGCTCACCCTCCGGGGGCAATCAGCCCCAGCATTTT.

To note about this clonotype: An end of the junction differs from the germline gene, which may be a read error. The chain has TRBV7-2 and TRBJ2-2; 8 nucleotides align to TRBD2. CDR1 and CDR2 from the germline V gene are SGHTA and FQGNSA. This CDR3 spans 15 amino acids. The CDR3 protein is CASSLMLAGTEELFF. The CDR3 DNA sequence: TGTGCCAGCAGCTTAATGCTAGCGGGCACCGAGGAGCTGTTTTTT.

This clonotype was counted a few times. The chain employs TRBV7-9 and TRBJ1-1; D uncertain. Germline lookup yields CDR1 SEHNR and CDR2 FQNEAQ (reference sequence). V dropped 2 bases and J dropped 1 base, with 11 bases sitting between them. The CDR3 length is 15 residues. Here the CDR3 reads CASSLLSRANTEAFF. CDR3 coding DNA: TGTGCCAGCAGCTTACTTTCGAGGGCGAACACTGAAGCTTTCTTT.

This clonotype was detected only a few times. V is TRBV6-1 and J is TRBJ2-1, with 9 bases aligning to TRBD2. Germline CDR1 MNHNS, CDR2 SASEGT. Trimming removed 7 bases from V and 6 bases from J; junction bases left unmatched: 13. This CDR3 has 16 amino acids. The CDR3 bases are TGTGCCAGCATGGGAAGCGGGAGGATACTGGGCAATGAGCAGTTCTTC. This gives the protein CASMGSGRILGNEQFF.

This clonotype occurred a few times. The DNA for the CDR3 is TGTGCCAGCAGCTCCGCAGGGGGGAACACTGAAGCTTTCTTT. This codes for CASSSAGGNTEAFF. This chain connects TRBV13 to TRBJ1-1; 7 bases fit TRBD1. The CDR3 is 14 residues long. The germline CDR1 and CDR2 sequences are PRHDT and FYEKMQ (reference sequence). V lost 4 bases to trimming and J lost 1 base; unmatched junction nucleotides: 3.

In its sample, this clonotype was seen a few times. J is TRBJ1-5 and V is TRBV10-3; 11 positions agree with TRBD1. V shed 0 bases and J 9 bases; nucleotides not matched to a gene: 10. The CDR3 length is 17 residues. In germline, CDR1 is ENHRY, CDR2 SYGVKD. CDR3: CAISESSWTGGAGPQHF. The CDR3 DNA follows: TGTGCCATCAGTGAGTCGTCCTGGACAGGGGGCGCTGGGCCCCAGCATTTT.

CDR3 nucleotides: TGCAGCGTTGGGTCGGTTGGAGATACGCAGTATTTT. It codes for CSVGSVGDTQYF. The V and J genes are TRBV29-1 and TRBJ2-3; D ambiguous. Trimming took 4 bases from V and 5 from J, leaving 10 bases between them. The V gene's germline CDR1 is SQVTM and CDR2 ANQGSEA. The CDR3 runs to 12 residues.

The chain links TRBV18 to TRBJ1-4; D is uncertain. The V and J ends lost 1 base and 2 bases respectively, with 14 bases between them. Looked up from germline, CDR1 is KGHSH and CDR2 is LQKENI. This CDR3 region has 17 residues. CDR3 sequence reads: CASSPRNTQVTNEKLFF. CDR3 in DNA: TGTGCCAGCTCACCACGGAACACCCAAGTCACTAATGAAAAACTGTTTTTT.

This chain connects TRBV20-1 to TRBJ1-3; unclear D gene. V dropped 8 bases and J dropped 0 bases, with 8 bases sitting between them. The CDR3 is 12 amino acids. Germline V gene sequence: CDR1 DFQATT, CDR2 SNEGSKA (reference sequence). CDR3 coding DNA: TGCAGTTCAGGAGACTCTGGAAACACCATATATTTT. Protein: CSSGDSGNTIYF.

The rearrangement links TRBV3-1 to TRBJ1-4; the D is unclear. Germline V lookup: CDR1 LGHDT, CDR2 YNNKEL (reference sequence). Trimming left V 3 bases short and J 0 bases short, with 5 bases between. The CDR3 is 14 amino acids. The CDR3 region is CASSQDATNEKLFF. CDR3 coding DNA: TGTGCCAGCAGCCAGGACGCAACTAATGAAAAACTGTTTTTT.

This clonotype was seen a handful of times. This sequence joins TRBV29-1 and TRBJ2-7; 8 positions agree with TRBD2. The germline V gene encodes CDR1 SQVTM and CDR2 ANQGSEA. The CDR3 spans 14 residues. V lost 6 bases and J lost 0; bases outside the gene matches: 7. This CDR3 is CSVELAVGSYEQYF. The CDR3, as DNA: TGCAGCGTAGAACTAGCGGTCGGCTCCTACGAGCAGTACTTC.

The CDR3 loop reads CAWLDRPQGEQYF. The CDR3 DNA is TGTGCCTGGCTGGACAGGCCCCAAGGCGAGCAGTACTTC. The V call is TRBV30, the J call TRBJ2-7; TRBD1 aligns across 7 bases. Unmatched junction bases numbered 10, after V lost 5 bases and J lost 6 bases. The CDR3 loop spans 13 amino acids. Germline assignment: CDR1 GTSNPN and CDR2 SVGIG (reference sequence).

This clonotype has more than one count but fewer than ten. DNA of the CDR3: TGTGCCAGCAGCCAATTTGATGAGCAGTACTTC. Encoded protein: CASSQFDEQYF. The genes are TRBV3-1 and TRBJ2-7; D is ambiguous. Germline CDR1 is LGHDT and CDR2 is YNNKEL (reference sequence). The CDR3 has 11 amino acids. V was clipped by 2 bases and J by 7 bases, with 6 bases between them.

The V and J genes are TRBV28 and TRBJ2-7; 10 positions match TRBD2. The CDR3 covers 17 residues. Per the germline V gene, CDR1 is MDHEN and CDR2 is SYDVKM. The trim removed 4 bases at V and 0 bases at J, leaving 9 bases unmatched. The DNA for the CDR3 is TGTGCCAGCAGTTACTCGACACTAGCGGGGAGCTCCTACGAGCAGTACTTC. Translated: CASSYSTLAGSSYEQYF.